This TCR beta chain was found in a study of T cell repertoires in cytomegalovirus infection. TCRdb reanalysed the reads using MiXCR and keeps one entry per CDR3 protein. This table has roughly 630,000 distinct CDR3 sequences, about 24% appearing once. The CDR3 spans 13 residues. The V gene lost 5 bases and the J gene lost 5 bases, with 13 bases spanning the gap. Germline V lookup: CDR1 SEHNR, CDR2 FQNEAQ (reference sequence). The sequence came from a human donor in good health (CMV status not recorded). Some clones in this sample may be carry-over from other donors' samples. Sequenced: CD8+ T cells from PBMCs. J is TRBJ2-7 and V is TRBV7-9; perhaps TRBD2 as D (6 bases). The CDR3 bases are TGTGCCAGCAGCCAGTCCCGCGGGGACGAGCAGTACGTC. Translating it yields CASSQSRGDEQYV.